This T cell receptor beta chain was sequenced in a study of shared clonotypes between healthy human individuals. The wider study: Donor ages ranged 18 to 49 years: a couple of women, a few men.

Germline CDR1 and CDR2: ENHRY and SYGVKD. The V and J ends lost 0 bases and 5 bases respectively, with 7 bases between them. The CDR3 extends over 13 amino acids. TCRdb's table, derived via immunoSEQ multiplex PCR, lists solely in-frame clones and lacks some. The sample contains approximately 1.5 million clones, approximately 98% of which appear only once. The investigators split CD4+ cells into a CD45RA+ naive subset and a CD45RA-negative memory subset. Broader study findings: The study found lower generation probabilities in non-shared clonotypes than in those shared by all four donors. Genetic and exposure-history diversity was limited by the few donors.

Comment on this clone: No antigen is known for it. This specimen includes other DNA sequences encoding the same CDR3.

The genes are TRBV10-3 and TRBJ2-5; D is perhaps TRBD2 (5 bases). The sequenced material came from naive CD4+ T cells sorted from blood. Subset noted: CD45RA+ positively selected. This TCR came from a man aged 30 to 39 in good health. CDR3: CAISESRGETQYF. The CDR3 nucleotides are TGTGCCATCAGTGAGTCACGCGGGGAGACCCAGTACTTC.